This TCR beta chain was recorded in a study of T cell clones after liver transplantation. This table comes from immunoSEQ multiplex PCR, and its TCRdb copy is limited to in-frame clones, with some not included. This table holds over 90,000 clones, around 84% found once. Looked up from germline, CDR1 is SGDLS and CDR2 is YYNGEE. The CDR3 has 14 residues. V lost 3 bases, J lost 0 bases, and 7 bases lay in between. This sample comprised CD4+ T cells from blood, obtained 45 to 50 months after liver transplant. The TCR sequence derives from a human patient who received a liver transplant. Some T cells may be transferred from the graft donor. J is TRBJ1-3 and V is TRBV9; D gene ambiguous. The CDR3 DNA sequence: TGTGCCAGCAGCGCCCTGGACTCTGGAAACACCATATATTTT. Translation: CASSALDSGNTIYF.